Shown below are 2 T cell receptor beta chains from a single sample sequenced in a study of T-cell reconstitution after alpha-beta-depleted transplantation in children. Unique molecular identifiers were built into the TCRbeta library. Each CDR3 protein gets one entry after TCRdb re-called the PCR reads with MiXCR. The sample carries about 870,000 distinct CDR3 sequences, under 20% recorded once. The sequencing used PBMCs, mostly from graft donor cells, collected 360 days after TCRalphabeta/CD19-depleted stem cell transplant. The receptors stem from a male patient younger than 18 who had a stem cell transplant for acute lymphoblastic leukemia, so the T cells may come from the graft donor.

This clonotype has only a few counts. A much larger clone differs from this one at a single base, so this may be a read error. J is TRBJ2-7 and V is TRBV12-3 or TRBV12-4; D possibly corresponds to TRBD2 (6 bases). CDR3 size: 14 residues. CDR3 DNA sequence: TGTGCCAGCAGCTTAGCGGAAACCTCCTACGAGCAGTACTTC. This encodes CASSLAETSYEQYF.

The chain carries TRBV28 and TRBJ2-3, with D unresolved. The V gene lost 6 bases and the J gene lost 6 bases, with 13 bases spanning the gap. Germline assignment: CDR1 MDHEN and CDR2 SYDVKM. The CDR3 spans 13 residues. For the CDR3, the DNA is TGTGCCAGCAGCATATTTGACGGGGATACGCAGTATTTT. Translating gives CASSIFDGDTQYF.